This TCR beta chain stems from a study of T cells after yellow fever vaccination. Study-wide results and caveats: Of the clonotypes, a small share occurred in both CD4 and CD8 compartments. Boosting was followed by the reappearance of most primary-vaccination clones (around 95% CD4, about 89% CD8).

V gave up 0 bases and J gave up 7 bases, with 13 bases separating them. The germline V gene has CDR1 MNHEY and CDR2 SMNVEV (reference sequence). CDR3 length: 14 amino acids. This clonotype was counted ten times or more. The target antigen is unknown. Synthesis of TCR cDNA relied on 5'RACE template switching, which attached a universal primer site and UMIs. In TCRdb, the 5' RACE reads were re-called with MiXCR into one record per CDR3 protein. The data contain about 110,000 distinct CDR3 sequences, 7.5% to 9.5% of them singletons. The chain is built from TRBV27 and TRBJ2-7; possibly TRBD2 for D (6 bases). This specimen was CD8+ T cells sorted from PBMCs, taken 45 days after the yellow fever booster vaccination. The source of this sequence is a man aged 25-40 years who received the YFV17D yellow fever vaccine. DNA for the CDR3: TGTGCCAGCAGTTTATCCGGGGGTGTGGTGGAGCAGTACTTC. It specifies CASSLSGGVVEQYF.